Described below is a single T cell receptor (beta chain) sequence and its context. The entry originates in a study of control samples from healthy donors and cancer patients. Using immunoSEQ multiplex PCR, the repertoire was profiled, and TCRdb retains in-frame clones only, with some absent. The data contain some 120,000 clones, about 92% of them seen just once; the ten biggest clones take up about 1.7%. V lost 3 bases to trimming and J lost 0 bases, with 21 bases between them. Germline CDR1 SGDLS, CDR2 YYNGEE. The CDR3 sequence is 18 residues long. This rearrangement joins TRBV9 to TRBJ1-1, with D possibly matching TRBD1 (5 bases). Sequenced input: PBMCs. The TCR comes from a man aged 50 to 59 with head and neck cancer. Here the CDR3 reads CASSAPPRDVHMNTEAFF. The CDR3 region has the DNA TGTGCCAGCAGCGCCCCCCCTCGGGACGTCCACATGAACACTGAAGCTTTCTTT.